This T cell receptor beta chain was recorded in a study of long-term antiretroviral therapy in people with HIV. Overall study results and limits: Post-ART diversity increased but stayed below transplant donor controls. Dominant in the repertoire at all time points were clones expanded before ART.

Germline loops: CDR1 MGHRA, CDR2 YSYEKL. Trimming removed 5 bases at V and 9 bases at J, with 10 bases between. CDR3 size: 11 residues. At the survey level, the v3.0 immunoSEQ assay was run. Repertoires were generated with immunoSEQ multiplex PCR, while TCRdb's copy carries only in-frame clones and drops some. Of more than 15,000 clones listed, less than 85% are singletons. About this clone itself: What it binds is unknown.

The receptor's source is a man under 40 with HIV. The material sequenced was unsorted PBMCs, taken at the start of antiretroviral therapy. This chain connects TRBV4-1 to TRBJ2-5, with D possibly TRBD1 on 6 matching bases. CDR3 in amino acids: CASSEGGPQYF. CDR3 sequence (DNA): TGCGCCAGCAGCGAAGGGGGACCCCAGTACTTC.